This T cell receptor (beta chain) derives from a study of blood T cell repertoires in COVID-19 (dated by TCRdb to the early 2020s). Broadly, across the study: Samples from collaborators originated in the United States, Italy and Spain and spanned both the acute and convalescent phases of COVID-19. The prospective study material was composed of cDNA or gDNA derived from T cells, B-cell-depleted T cells, or PBMCs. Deeply sampled blood TCRbeta repertoires from subjects exposed to, actively infected with, or recovered from COVID-19 were included in the dataset. The repertoires were released in a freely available public database intended as a resource for research on the immune response to SARS-CoV-2. Samples came from the ongoing ImmuneRACE study (first 160 participants) plus 1,254 subjects from 6 global collaborators. Sample metadata almost always included a de-identified subject ID, COVID-19 status, age in years and sex. HLA class I and class II types, where available, came from metadata supplied by the sample provider rather than from assay-based typing. What the research found in general, with its limitations: The amount of clinical and demographic metadata varied by source and participant and was provided uncurated.

The immunoSEQ Assay, a bias-controlled multiplex PCR, was used to amplify TCRbeta CDR3 regions from genomic DNA. The authors' pipeline ran thus. Within the assay, amplification of reference gene primers was used to estimate how many nucleated cells each sample contained. Sequence reads were collapsed and filtered to measure the absolute abundance of every unique TCRbeta CDR3 rearrangement. For each sample, productive Simpson clonality was calculated as the square root of Simpson's diversity index over productive rearrangements. Here the immuneACCESS table is served through TCRdb, limited to in-frame sequences with V and J called. Missing clones are a known gap in these copies; in checked studies unresolved V genes cover under half, and the rest lacks a known reason. V and J calls and clone size are given by that table; D and trimming were obtained from the DNA. The sample table holds 95,000 to 100,000 clones, of which about 84% were seen once. The ten largest make up nearly 25% of the sample.

V is pared back by 5 bases and J by 3 bases, with 14 bases lying between the germline termini. Counted from cysteine to phenylalanine, this CDR3 has 15 amino acids. Just CDR3 DNA is preserved here, 45 bases in frame from base 1. For CDR1 and CDR2, the germline V gene lists MGHDK and SYGVNS. Each collaborating institution followed its own protocols to collect whole blood in K2EDTA tubes. For TCRbeta analysis, collaborators shipped samples in one of three forms: frozen whole blood, isolated PBMCs, or DNA extracted from either of those sample types. As regards this clone: This clone's antigen is unknown. No clone much larger than this one lies a single base away; base qualities are absent.

The sequence joins TRBV25-1 to TRBJ2-4; the D segment could be TRBD2, given 6 matching bases. The TCR was taken from a human donor in a cohort sampled during active COVID-19. Material for sequencing was peripheral blood. DNA sequence: TGTGCCAGCAGTAGTATTGGAGGGCTCAAAAACATTCAGTACTTC. This translates into CASSSIGGLKNIQYF.